This T cell receptor beta chain was sequenced in a study of blood T cell repertoires in COVID-19. Study summary: The study drew acute and convalescent COVID-19 samples from the United States, Italy and Spain. PBMCs, B-cell-depleted T cells, or T cells were the source of the cDNA or gDNA that made up the material.

Trimming took off 5 bases at V and 2 bases at J, with 18 bases between the two ends. Germline V lookup: CDR1 SGHVS, CDR2 FNYEAQ. This CDR3 region has 16 residues. In the authors' workflow: Amplification of reference gene primers provided the estimated nucleated cell counts. Using immunoSEQ multiplex PCR, the repertoire was profiled, and TCRdb retains in-frame clones only, with some absent. V, J and clone size are those of that table, while D and trimming were read from the DNA. The sample holds some 100,000 clones, roughly 76% seen once. The TCR comes from a human donor in a cohort sampled during active COVID-19. The J gene is TRBJ2-5, the V gene TRBV7-6; tentatively, D is TRBD2 (7 bases). Sample: peripheral blood. The CDR3 reads CASSLGSRGGQETQYF. The CDR3 nucleotides are TGTGCCAGCAGCCTAGGCTCAAGGGGGGGACAAGAGACCCAGTACTTC.